These T cell receptor beta chains were read from a single sample in a study of ipilimumab plus nivolumab after autologous stem cell transplantation. The data were produced by immunoSEQ multiplex PCR, yet TCRdb's version contains in-frame clones alone and is incomplete. The data hold approximately 12,000 clones, with about 70% observed a single time. Specimen: PBMCs, collected in a trial of ipilimumab plus nivolumab as post-transplant consolidation. All receptors come from a male donor with multiple myeloma. Both conserved end residues are part of each CDR3. D genes are given only for firm matches. The size field is filled for only some rows; it gives once, few, many or a size class.

abundance	d_gene	v_gene	j_gene	CDR3aa
.	.	TRBV7-9	TRBJ2-3	CASSQDLKTTDTQYF
once	TRBD2	TRBV5-1	TRBJ2-5	CASSLGAGGRQETQYF
few	TRBD1	TRBV9	TRBJ1-2	CASSVRTGAGGYTF
.	TRBD1	TRBV5-1	TRBJ1-5	CASSRRRTGPDSNQPQHF
.	TRBD1	TRBV4-3	TRBJ1-4	CASSSQGAANEKLFF
.	.	TRBV11-1	TRBJ1-1	CASSLGGNTEAFF
.	TRBD2	TRBV7-2	TRBJ2-3	CASSSGLVSTDTQYF
few	.	TRBV6-5	TRBJ1-5	CASGTGTLHQPQHF
.	TRBD1	TRBV9	TRBJ2-5	CASSVGTAQETQYF
.	.	TRBV4-2	TRBJ2-3	CASGQRLTDTQYF
few	.	TRBV9	TRBJ1-6	CASGGADNSPLHF
.	TRBD1	TRBV4-3	TRBJ1-3	CASSQNPPGQGRSYSGNTIYF
.	.	TRBV2	TRBJ2-1	CASSDFWGGEQFF
once	.	TRBV11-2	TRBJ2-3	CASSLVGGKDTQYF
.	TRBD1	TRBV11-3	TRBJ1-2	CASSSRGTNYGYTF
.	.	TRBV6-1	TRBJ1-5	CASSETENQPQHF
few	.	TRBV9	TRBJ1-2	CASSVGAGRLGYTF
.	TRBD1	TRBV5-4	TRBJ2-7	CASSRGQDYEQYF
.	.	TRBV12-2	TRBJ1-1	CASRPTVNTEAFF
.	.	TRBV7-2	TRBJ2-2	CASSPAGALTGELFF
.	.	TRBV11-1	TRBJ1-1	CASSNEVRDDTEAFF
.	.	TRBV30	TRBJ1-1	CAWSVVTANTEAFF
.	.	TRBV6-5	TRBJ1-1	CASSLPGLNTEAFF
.	.	TRBV6-5	TRBJ1-5	CASGPWSNQPQHF
few	.	TRBV30	TRBJ2-7	CAWRGGSYEQYF
.	.	TRBV6-6	TRBJ2-7	CASSYSGPSSYEQYF
few	TRBD1	TRBV5-4	TRBJ2-6	CASSSGQGVTIGANVLTF
.	.	TRBV19	TRBJ1-5	CASSPGTSSNQPQHF
.	.	TRBV21-1	TRBJ1-1	CASSKIDRGSGTEAFF
medium-sized	.	TRBV9	TRBJ1-5	CASSTAGGVGQPQHF
.	TRBD1	TRBV6-6	TRBJ1-1	CASSYPIQGANTEAFF
medium-sized	.	TRBV4-2	TRBJ2-4	CASSQDTGTGNIQYF
once	.	TRBV5-1	TRBJ1-2	CASSLVSGRANYGYTF
.	.	TRBV2	TRBJ2-2	CASSAGPDTGELFF
.	.	TRBV30	TRBJ1-1	CAWSVHRYTEAFF
.	.	TRBV15	TRBJ1-2	CATSRDHRRDPRDYGYTF